This T cell receptor (beta chain) was obtained from a study of control samples from healthy donors and cancer patients. The table came from immunoSEQ multiplex PCR; TCRdb's copy has only in-frame clones and leaves some out. The sample has under 85,000 clones, approximately 82% seen once. The CDR3 covers 15 residues. J was trimmed by 1 base and V by 5 bases; bases with no gene match: 4. Germline V CDR1 and CDR2: LNHDA, SQIVND (reference sequence). Sequenced: PBMCs. The chain links TRBV19 to TRBJ2-7, with TRBD1 matching 11 bases. This sequence was found in a man in his 60s with head and neck cancer. CDR3 residues: CASSPGQGASYEQYF. CDR3 in DNA: TGTGCCAGTAGTCCCGGACAGGGGGCGTCCTACGAGCAGTACTTC.